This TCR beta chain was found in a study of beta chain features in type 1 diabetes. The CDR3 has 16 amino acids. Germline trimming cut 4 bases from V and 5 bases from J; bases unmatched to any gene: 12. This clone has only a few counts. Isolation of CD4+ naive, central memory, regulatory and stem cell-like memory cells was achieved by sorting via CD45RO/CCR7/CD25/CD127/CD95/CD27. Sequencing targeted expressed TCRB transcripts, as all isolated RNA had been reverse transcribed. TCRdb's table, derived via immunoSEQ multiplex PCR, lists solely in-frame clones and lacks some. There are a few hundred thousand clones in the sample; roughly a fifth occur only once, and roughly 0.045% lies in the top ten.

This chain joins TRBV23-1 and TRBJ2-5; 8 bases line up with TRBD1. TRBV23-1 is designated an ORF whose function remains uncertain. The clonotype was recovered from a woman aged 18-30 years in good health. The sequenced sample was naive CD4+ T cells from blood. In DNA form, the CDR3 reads TGCGCCAGCAGTCCCCCCGGACAGGGCGGGTGGGAGACCCAGTACTTC. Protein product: CASSPPGQGGWETQYF.